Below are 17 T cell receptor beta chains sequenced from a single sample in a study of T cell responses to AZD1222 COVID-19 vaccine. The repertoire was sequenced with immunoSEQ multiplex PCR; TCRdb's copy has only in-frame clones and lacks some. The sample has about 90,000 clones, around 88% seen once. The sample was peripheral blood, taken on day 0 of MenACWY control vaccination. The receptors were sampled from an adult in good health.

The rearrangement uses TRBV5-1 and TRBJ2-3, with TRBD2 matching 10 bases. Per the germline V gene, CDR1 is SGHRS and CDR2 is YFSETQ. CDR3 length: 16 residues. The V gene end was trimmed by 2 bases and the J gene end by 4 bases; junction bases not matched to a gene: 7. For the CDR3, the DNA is TGCGCCAGCAGCTTCCCTCCAGCGGGGGGGGCAGATACGCAGTATTTT. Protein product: CASSFPPAGGADTQYF.

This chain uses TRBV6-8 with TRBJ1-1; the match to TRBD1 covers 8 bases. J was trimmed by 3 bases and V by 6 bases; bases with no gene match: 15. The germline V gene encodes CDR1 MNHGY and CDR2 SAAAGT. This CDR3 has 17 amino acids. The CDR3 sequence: CASSSGTGLRRDTEAFF. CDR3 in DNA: TGTGCCAGCAGCTCCGGGACAGGTCTTCGTCGCGACACTGAAGCTTTCTTT.

CDR3 sequence (DNA): TGTGCCAGCAGCTTTCCTAGCGGGGGGGCGAACACCGGGGAGCTGTTTTTT. It encodes CASSFPSGGANTGELFF. This chain uses TRBV11-3 with TRBJ2-2; 12 nucleotides match TRBD2. The CDR3 loop spans 17 amino acids. CDR1 SGHNT and CDR2 YENEEA come from the germline V gene. V gave up 3 bases and J gave up 0 bases; unmatched junction bases: 2. Full variable domain (rest looked up from reference TRBV11-3 and TRBJ2-2): EAGVVQSPRYKIIEKKQPVAFWCNPISGHNTLYWYLQNLGQGPELLIRYENEEAVDDSQLPKDRFSAERLKGVDSTLKIQPAELGDSAVYLCASSFPSGGANTGELFFGEGSRLTVL.

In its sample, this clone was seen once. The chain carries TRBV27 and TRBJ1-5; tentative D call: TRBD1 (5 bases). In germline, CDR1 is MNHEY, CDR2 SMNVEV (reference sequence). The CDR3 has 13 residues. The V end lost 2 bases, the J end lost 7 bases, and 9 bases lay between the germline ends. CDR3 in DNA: TGTGCCAGCAGTTTAGAGAGACAGCAGCCCCAGCATTTT. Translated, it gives CASSLERQQPQHF.

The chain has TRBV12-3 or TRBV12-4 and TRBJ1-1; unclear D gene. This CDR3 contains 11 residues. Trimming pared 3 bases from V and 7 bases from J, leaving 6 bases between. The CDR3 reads CASSLGGEAFF. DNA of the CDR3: TGTGCCAGCAGTTTGGGTGGTGAAGCTTTCTTT.

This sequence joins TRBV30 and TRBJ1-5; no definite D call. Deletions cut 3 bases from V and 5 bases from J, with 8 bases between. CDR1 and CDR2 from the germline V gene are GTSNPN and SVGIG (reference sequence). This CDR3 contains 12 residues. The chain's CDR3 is CAWSYLDQPQHF. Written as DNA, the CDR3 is TGTGCCTGGAGCTATTTGGATCAGCCCCAGCATTTT. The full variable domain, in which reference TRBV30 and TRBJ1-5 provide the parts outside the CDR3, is SQTIHQWPATLVQPVGSPLSLECTVEGTSNPNLYWYRQAAGRGLQLLFYSVGIGQISSEVPQNLSASRPQDRQFILSSKKLLLSDSGFYLCAWSYLDQPQHFGDGTRLSIL.

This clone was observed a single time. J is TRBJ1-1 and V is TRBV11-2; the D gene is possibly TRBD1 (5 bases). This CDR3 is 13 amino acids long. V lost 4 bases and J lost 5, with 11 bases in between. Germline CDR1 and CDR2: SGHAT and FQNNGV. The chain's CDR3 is CASSYTRGTEAFF. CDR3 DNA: TGTGCCAGCAGCTACACCCGGGGGACTGAAGCTTTCTTT.

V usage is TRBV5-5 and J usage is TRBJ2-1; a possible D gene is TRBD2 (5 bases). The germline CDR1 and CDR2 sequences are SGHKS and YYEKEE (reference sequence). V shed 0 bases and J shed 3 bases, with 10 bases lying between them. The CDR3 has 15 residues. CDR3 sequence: CASSLDGGLYNEQFF. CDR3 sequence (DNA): TGTGCCAGCAGCTTGGATGGCGGGCTCTACAATGAGCAGTTCTTC.

The CDR3 DNA reads TGTGCCAGCAGTTTGGGTCAAAGGCCCCAGCATTTT. Amino acids: CASSLGQRPQHF. This chain uses TRBV6-2 or TRBV6-3 with TRBJ1-5; D call uncertain. This CDR3 is built from 12 residues. Trimming pared 4 bases from V and 9 bases from J, leaving 10 bases between. Per germline, CDR1 MNHEY and CDR2 SVGEGT.

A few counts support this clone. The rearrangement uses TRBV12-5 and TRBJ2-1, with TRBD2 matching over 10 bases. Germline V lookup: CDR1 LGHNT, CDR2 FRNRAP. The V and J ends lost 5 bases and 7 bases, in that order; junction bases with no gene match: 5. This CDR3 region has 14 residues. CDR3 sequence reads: CASGASGGNNEQFF. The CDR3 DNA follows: TGTGCTAGTGGTGCTAGCGGGGGAAATAATGAGCAGTTCTTC.

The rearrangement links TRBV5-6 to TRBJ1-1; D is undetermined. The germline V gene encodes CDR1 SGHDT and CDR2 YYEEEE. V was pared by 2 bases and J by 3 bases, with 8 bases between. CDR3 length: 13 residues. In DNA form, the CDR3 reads TGTGCCAGCAGCTTAACGGGTGACACTGAAGCTTTCTTT. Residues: CASSLTGDTEAFF.

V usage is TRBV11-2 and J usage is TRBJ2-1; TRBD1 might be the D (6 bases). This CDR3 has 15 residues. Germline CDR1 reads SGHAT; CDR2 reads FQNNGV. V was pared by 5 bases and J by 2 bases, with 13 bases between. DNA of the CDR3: TGTGCCAGCAGCCCCCAGGGGTTTGCCTACAATGAGCAGTTCTTC. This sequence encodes CASSPQGFAYNEQFF.

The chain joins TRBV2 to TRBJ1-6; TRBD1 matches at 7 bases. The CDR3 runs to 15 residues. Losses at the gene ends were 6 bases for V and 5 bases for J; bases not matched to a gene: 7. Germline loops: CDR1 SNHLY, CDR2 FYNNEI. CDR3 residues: CASRGQNKDNSPLHF. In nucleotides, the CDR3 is TGTGCCAGCAGGGGACAGAATAAGGATAATTCACCCCTCCACTTT.

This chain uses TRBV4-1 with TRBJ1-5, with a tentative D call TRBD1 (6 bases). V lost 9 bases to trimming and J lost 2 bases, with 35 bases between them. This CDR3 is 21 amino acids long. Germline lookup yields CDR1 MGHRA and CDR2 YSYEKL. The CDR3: CARTQLSSGVMRGLGNQPQHF. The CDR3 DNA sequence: TGCGCCAGAACCCAGCTGAGTAGTGGGGTGATGCGGGGGCTTGGCAATCAGCCCCAGCATTTT.

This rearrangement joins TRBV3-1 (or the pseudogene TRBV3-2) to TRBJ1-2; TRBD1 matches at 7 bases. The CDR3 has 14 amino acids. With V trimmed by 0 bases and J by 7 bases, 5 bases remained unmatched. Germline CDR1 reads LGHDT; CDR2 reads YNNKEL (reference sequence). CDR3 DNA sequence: TGTGCCAGCAGCCAAGACAAGGGGGCTGGTGGCTACACCTTC. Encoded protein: CASSQDKGAGGYTF.

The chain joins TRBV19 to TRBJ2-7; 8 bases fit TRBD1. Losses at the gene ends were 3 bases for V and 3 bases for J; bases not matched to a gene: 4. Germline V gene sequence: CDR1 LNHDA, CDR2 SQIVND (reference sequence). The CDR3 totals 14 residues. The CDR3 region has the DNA TGTGCCAGTAGTATCGACAGGGGTGGCTACGAGCAGTACTTC. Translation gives CASSIDRGGYEQYF.

The CDR3 sequence is CASSYSEGGREKLFF. CDR3 DNA: TGTGCCAGCAGTTACTCGGAGGGGGGCCGTGAAAAACTGTTTTTT. V gene TRBV6-5 combines with J gene TRBJ1-4, with D tentatively TRBD1 (6 bases). The V gene lost 0 bases and the J gene lost 7 bases, with 12 bases spanning the gap. This CDR3 is 15 amino acids long. Germline lookup yields CDR1 MNHEY and CDR2 SVGAGI.